This TCR beta chain was recovered during a study of cytomegalovirus exposure and HLA in healthy donors (dated by TCRdb to about 2017). Regarding the study in general: In an earlier analysis of about 560 of the donors, 250 to 350 Gb of sequence data and 120 million or so unique TCR beta sequences from approximately 180 million T cells were reported. An early release that covered some 630 HLA-typed donors contained approximately 290 gigabases of sequencing data and about 84 million unique TCR sequences. The genetic ancestry cluster associated with self-reported Caucasian donors included over 80% of the approximately 400 genotyped donors. The study aimed to test whether signatures of past pathogen exposure could be identified by cataloging public T cell receptors. The T cell repertoires of 666 subjects were profiled by immunosequencing and related to cytomegalovirus serostatus. Besides the first cohort of 666 subjects, a separate validation cohort made up of 120 different subjects was used. To predict cytomegalovirus infection status, the study combined high-throughput TCR immunosequencing, statistical association of individual TCRs with disease status, and machine learning. A later analysis re-examined previously published TCR beta repertoires from more than 650 donors and added high-resolution HLA genotyping to investigate patterns of TCR occurrence. The later analysis used no new phenotypic data to find candidate immune exposures, relying instead on TCR beta sequences and their occurrence across donors. In an earlier analysis of roughly 580 of the donors, high-throughput TCR beta sequencing was used to judge whether each TCR beta V gene segment behaved as functional or pseudogenic. Donor age, sex, ethnicity and CMV serostatus were compiled alongside the repertoire data. Genome-wide SNP genotypes for about 55% of the roughly 670 donors were used in a later genetic analysis, which treated that subset as a discovery cohort. Every discovery cohort repertoire had been produced on one sequencing platform. HLA typing included class I and class II loci at four-digit resolution. The number of typed donors differed by locus: about 620-640 for A, B, C, DRB1 and DQB1; 500 to 550 for DQA1; 600 to 610 for DPA1; and some 470 for DPB1. Four or five DR-DQ haplotypes were handled as single units for association and clustering, since linkage in the cohort was strong. Across approximately 420 genotyped donors of the cohort, an average of approximately 200,000 unique TCR beta nucleotide sequences per donor were sequenced, and around 20% of those sequences were non-productive.

Summary of the overall study and its limitations: A further reported finding was that TCR beta sequences accurately predicted the HLA-A and HLA-B alleles for most subjects in the first cohort. In a later analysis, HLA-associated TCR beta chains were found to be more clonally expanded and to have lower generation probabilities than equally common non-associated chains. The presence/absence analyses assumed that sequencing depth was roughly uniform across donors, and that assumption may not be true. According to a later analysis, parvovirus B19, influenza, CMV and Epstein-Barr virus appeared linked to several top co-occurrence clusters. Compared with the 666-donor mean, donors in an Asian-associated ancestry cluster had fewer N-insertions in productive TCRs, according to a later genetic analysis. HLA typing was unavailable for some donors at each locus, so association tests used only the typed subset. Cytomegalovirus status was reported to be diagnosed by the classifier with high specificity and sensitivity in both the original and validation cohorts. CMV serostatus was the only immune exposure information available for the cohort. Some 16 rarely observed V segments, including chromosome 9 orphons, were excluded from the earlier analysis of several hundred of the donors because counts were too low. It was suggested by the authors that the approach could potentially be generalized to other disease states and immunological phenotypes. In a later analysis, most CMV-associated TCR beta chains were found to appear HLA-restricted, with HLA associations seemingly driven largely by CMV exposure. A group of highly shared sequence variants was considered likely to be a technical artifact of the sequencing pipeline. Linkage disequilibrium might explain the correlated functional status among segregating V segments, but an unknown experimental factor could not be ruled out. Strong co-occurrence of HLA alleles, especially DR and DQ, made assigning TCR associations to individual alleles difficult. In this cohort, only TCR beta chains were sequenced, and detectable features were limited by the absence of alpha or paired-chain data. In a later analysis, the rate of TCR association differed among HLA loci, with DRB1 alleles having the most associated TCRs and HLA-C alleles having the fewest. A total of 150 to 200 TCR beta chains were listed by the study as associated with cytomegalovirus. While some public TCRs were present in many individuals, most TCR sequences turned up only very rarely across donors. Some IMGT-functional V segments, including TRBV6-2 and TRBV6-3, could not be distinguished by the 87-base-pair reads and were therefore excluded. In vitro tests confirmed that a few of the cytomegalovirus-associated TCR beta chains recognize cytomegalovirus antigens. In a later genetic analysis, a missense DCLRE1C variant was associated with V-gene and J-gene trimming of TCR beta chains, and the association was replicated in an independent cohort. In an earlier analysis of about 600 of the donors, most TCR beta V segments appeared in productive rearrangements about 87% or about 30% of the time, broadly matching IMGT annotations. A later analysis associated about 18,000 TCR beta sequences with specific HLA alleles at a false discovery rate of 0.05.

This clone occurred once. The target of this receptor is not known. Per-base qualities were not stored, and no clone one base away is much larger. CDR1 and CDR2, per the germline V gene, are MGHDK and SYGVNS. The CDR3 runs 11 amino acids, cysteine and phenylalanine included. CDR3 DNA is the only sequence kept; it has 33 bases, read in frame from the first base. V lost 2 bases and J lost 14 bases; the stretch between them is 10 bases long. The method was the immunoSEQ multiplex PCR assay. For the multiplex PCR, a mixture combining 60 forward primers for TCR Vbeta segments and 13 reverse primers for TCR Jbeta segments was used. The CDR3 region of rearranged TCR beta genes was amplified from genomic DNA by a multiplex PCR assay. Amplified TCR beta libraries were sequenced as 87-base-pair reads on the Illumina HiSeq System. The published analysis was carried out like this. Across the 670 or so repertoires, a later analysis counted around 80 million unique TCR beta chains, approximately 10 million of which were shared by at least two donors. A nearest-neighbor algorithm error-corrected the raw reads and collapsed the reads into unique sequences, merging closely related sequences to remove PCR and sequencing errors. V, D and J gene segments were assigned by aligning CDR3 sequences to IMGT reference sequences. For a sequence to be retained, a match of at least six nucleotides was required to both a V gene segment and a J gene segment. Rearrangements were called productive when the CDR3 lacked stop codons and stayed in frame with V and J; all others were non-productive. CDR3 was defined by IMGT convention, running from the second conserved V-encoded cysteine to the conserved J-encoded phenylalanine. The earlier analysis of a few hundred of the donors excluded any sequence lacking an unambiguous match to a single V gene segment. In an earlier analysis of roughly 600 of the donors, a V segment was called functional when productive rearrangements were above 56.7%, and segregating when the standard deviation between donors exceeded 5%. A statistical classification framework was built for diagnosing cytomegalovirus status from the catalog of TCR beta chain sequences. In a later analysis, TCR nucleotide sequences were compared against IMGT/GENE-DB human TR gene sequences so that V and J genes could be assigned. In a later analysis, CDR3 sequences and most-parsimonious VDJ recombination scenarios were assigned using the TCRdist pipeline. In a later analysis, every TCR beta chain was defined by the combination of its CDR3 amino acid sequence and its V-gene family, and reads without a unique V-gene family were dropped. To address suspected cross-contamination and a sequencing artifact, a later analysis removed around 600 highly shared, low-generation-probability nucleotide sequences. For each public chain, a later analysis derived a clonal expansion index from normalized ranks of inferred template counts within each repertoire. Generation probabilities in a later analysis came from a VDJ recombination model fitted to out-of-frame rearrangements, and those results were checked against IGoR. In a later analysis, hypergeometric tests were used to score TCR-TCR, TCR-HLA and TCR-CMV co-occurrence, with a repertoire-size bias correction applied to TCR pairs. A later analysis estimated false discovery rates by permuting HLA or CMV assignments 20 times. In a later analysis, co-occurring TCRs were grouped with DBSCAN, and TCRdist sequence similarity was added when clustering was performed within HLA-allele-positive subsets. Co-occurrence clustering excluded repertoires with fewer than 30,000 or more than 120,000 public chains, plus five with anomalous nucleotide sharing. This immuneACCESS table, as held by TCRdb, lists in-frame sequences with V and J called but not all clones. Of the missing ones, under half trace to an unresolved V gene in checked studies; the others have no known cause. The DNA gave D and trimming, while V, J and clone size come from that table. The sample has approximately 100,000 clones on record, 60% to 75% of them singletons. About a tenth of the sample is in the top ten clones.

The cohort consisted of 600 to 700 healthy bone marrow donors. At the time of sampling, every cohort member was nominally healthy, though immune exposures that went unrecorded were likely present. The donor was CMV seropositive and was included in the group of almost 300 seropositive cohort members. A peripheral blood sample was provided by each donor, and peripheral blood mononuclear cells were used for TCR beta sequencing. The Qiagen DNeasy Blood Extraction Kit was used to extract genomic DNA from the blood cell samples. The source material was PBMCs. This receptor was identified in a man aged 40-50 years in good health and CMV-seropositive. Recombination connected TRBV25-1 to TRBJ2-4, with the identity of the D gene unclear. The bases are TGTGCCAGCAGTGAAGGTCCAGAGGAGTACTTC. Its amino acids are CASSEGPEEYF.